This TCR beta chain was found in a study of T-cell reconstitution after alpha-beta-depleted transplantation in children. CDR3 length: 16 amino acids. The V end lost 1 base, the J end lost 6 bases, and 15 bases lay between the germline ends. The germline gives CDR1 SEHNR, CDR2 FQNEAQ (reference sequence). Unique molecular identifiers were built into the TCRbeta library. TCRdb itself ran the PCR reads through MiXCR, one entry per CDR3 protein. The sample yields fewer than 550,000 distinct CDR3 sequences, around 15% seen once. Sequences were derived from PBMCs, mostly from graft donor cells, sampled 360 days after TCRalphabeta/CD19-depleted stem cell transplant. The receptor comes from a boy younger than two who had a stem cell transplant for Wiskott-Aldrich syndrome, so the T cells may come from the graft donor. This sequence joins TRBV7-9 and TRBJ1-4; D gene ambiguous. The CDR3 region has the DNA TGTGCCAGCAGCTTAGGGTCAAGATATCGGGATGAAAAACTGTTTTTT. Protein product: CASSLGSRYRDEKLFF.